This T cell receptor beta chain came from a study of early T cells in non-severe SARS-CoV-2 infection. On the study more broadly: Sequencing of bulk RNA from unsorted whole blood was done, without chain pairing. The study, taken as a whole, reports: Matching against VDJdb likely underestimated virus-specific expansions, favoring anti-spike CD8.

This clonotype was seen repeatedly, ten times or more. The antigen remains undetermined. Unique molecular identifiers were attached to individual cDNA molecules. TCRdb ran MiXCR on the 5' RACE reads and lists one entry per CDR3 protein. The top ten clones hold under 8% of a sample with tens of thousands of distinct CDR3 sequences, 5% of them seen once. The clonotype comes from an adult who was a healthcare worker with PCR-confirmed SARS-CoV-2 infection or an uninfected control (not recorded which). The material sequenced was whole blood, taken at baseline.

The CDR3 is CSVERGQGGTEAFF. Here the CDR3 DNA reads TGCAGCGTTGAAAGGGGGCAGGGAGGCACTGAAGCTTTCTTT. The genes are TRBV29-1 and TRBJ1-1; TRBD1 agrees at 7 bases. CDR3 length equals 14 residues. Losses at the gene ends were 2 bases for V and 4 bases for J; bases not matched to a gene: 7. Germline-derived CDR1 and CDR2 are SQVTM and ANQGSEA.